This entry is about one TCR beta chain. A junction end diverges from the germline sequence, so it may reflect a read error. The germline V gene encodes CDR1 DFQATT and CDR2 SNEGSKA (reference sequence). The length of the CDR3 is 12 residues. TCRdb ran MiXCR on the 5' RACE reads and lists one entry per CDR3 protein. The data contain about 6,000 distinct CDR3 sequences, about 60% of them singletons. The specimen was naive CD4+ T cells sorted from blood. Sample subset: naive CD4+ T cells, CD4+CD45RA+CD25-. The genes are TRBV20-1 and TRBJ1-5, with D hard to call. The TCR comes from a female donor with breast cancer. The CDR3 loop is CGARGLDQPQHF. In DNA form, the CDR3 reads TGCGGTGCTAGAGGGCTCGATCAGCCCCAGCATTTT.